Detailed here is one T cell receptor (beta chain). Its antigen remains unknown. From the 5' RACE reads, TCRdb called clonotypes with MiXCR, one entry per CDR3 protein. In the table there are around 290,000 distinct CDR3 sequences, just under 9.5% of which are singletons. The data belong to a study of identical twins. Findings and limits, study-wide: Instead of following the same donors, the conclusions were based on cross-sectional statistical analysis.

With 5 bases clipped from V and 3 bases from J, the junction kept 8 bases outside the gene matches. From germline, CDR1 is SGHVS and CDR2 FQNEAQ. This CDR3 is built from 15 residues. These data were also reused for a study on yellow fever vaccine responses in identical twins.

Sequencing used CD8+ T cells sorted from blood. The clonotype originates from a woman between 18 and 29 years old in good health. The V call is TRBV7-8, the J call TRBJ2-3; TRBD2 agrees at 7 bases. The CDR3 DNA follows: TGTGCCAGCAGCGGGCGGTTGGGGGGGACAGATACGCAGTATTTT. It specifies CASSGRLGGTDTQYF. The full variable domain, in which reference TRBV7-8 and TRBJ2-3 provide the parts outside the CDR3, is GAGVSQSPRYKVAKRGQDVALRCDPISGHVSLFWYQQALGQGPEFLTYFQNEAQLDKSGLPSDRFFAERPEGSVSTLKIQRTQQEDSAVYLCASSGRLGGTDTQYFGPGTRLTVL.